This T cell receptor beta chain emerged from a study of cytomegalovirus exposure and HLA in healthy donors. Overall study context: The 120 or so validation repertoires, a later analysis reported, used the same platform as the 666 first-cohort repertoires. General study findings and limits: The CMV antigen specificity of a few CMV-associated chains was confirmed through in vitro analysis. Cytomegalovirus status was reportedly diagnosed by the classifier with high specificity and sensitivity. The majority of TCR sequences were rare, yet some public TCRs appeared in many donors.

On this clone: Antigen unknown.

Generated by immunoSEQ multiplex PCR, the TCRdb table keeps only in-frame clones and is missing some. Here the sample spans tens of thousands of clones, roughly 90% being singletons. The TCR originated in a young woman in good health and CMV-seronegative. Sequencing was carried out using PBMCs.

The CDR3 coding sequence is TGCAGCGTTGGAAAACAGGGGGTCTCCTACGAGCAGTACTTC. Its translation: CSVGKQGVSYEQYF. The chain joins TRBV29-1 to TRBJ2-7; 8 bases are a match to TRBD1. The CDR3 runs to 14 residues. The germline V gene encodes CDR1 SQVTM and CDR2 ANQGSEA. Germline trimming cut 4 bases from V and 0 bases from J; bases unmatched to any gene: 5.